The source of this T cell receptor (beta chain) is a study of blood T cell repertoires in COVID-19. The overall study: T cells, B-cell-depleted T cells, or PBMCs provided the cDNA or gDNA that served as material.

Those enrolled, adults aged about 18 to 89 years, came from fewer than 25 US areas. Participant-given clinical history determined each cohort assignment. The CDR3 runs 15 residues. V lost 7 bases and J lost 5; bases outside the gene matches: 8. Per the germline V gene, CDR1 is SNHLY and CDR2 is FYNNEI. Profiled with immunoSEQ multiplex PCR; TCRdb holds only in-frame clones, not every one. This table has about 180,000 clones, more than 75% appearing once. J is TRBJ2-2 and V is TRBV2, with 9 bases matching TRBD2. This receptor was taken from a man in his sixties who had been exposed to COVID-19. Input material: PBMCs or T cells enriched from blood (not recorded which). CDR3 region: CASNPLAGTTGELFF. DNA for the CDR3: TGTGCCAGCAATCCCCTAGCGGGAACTACCGGGGAGCTGTTTTTT.